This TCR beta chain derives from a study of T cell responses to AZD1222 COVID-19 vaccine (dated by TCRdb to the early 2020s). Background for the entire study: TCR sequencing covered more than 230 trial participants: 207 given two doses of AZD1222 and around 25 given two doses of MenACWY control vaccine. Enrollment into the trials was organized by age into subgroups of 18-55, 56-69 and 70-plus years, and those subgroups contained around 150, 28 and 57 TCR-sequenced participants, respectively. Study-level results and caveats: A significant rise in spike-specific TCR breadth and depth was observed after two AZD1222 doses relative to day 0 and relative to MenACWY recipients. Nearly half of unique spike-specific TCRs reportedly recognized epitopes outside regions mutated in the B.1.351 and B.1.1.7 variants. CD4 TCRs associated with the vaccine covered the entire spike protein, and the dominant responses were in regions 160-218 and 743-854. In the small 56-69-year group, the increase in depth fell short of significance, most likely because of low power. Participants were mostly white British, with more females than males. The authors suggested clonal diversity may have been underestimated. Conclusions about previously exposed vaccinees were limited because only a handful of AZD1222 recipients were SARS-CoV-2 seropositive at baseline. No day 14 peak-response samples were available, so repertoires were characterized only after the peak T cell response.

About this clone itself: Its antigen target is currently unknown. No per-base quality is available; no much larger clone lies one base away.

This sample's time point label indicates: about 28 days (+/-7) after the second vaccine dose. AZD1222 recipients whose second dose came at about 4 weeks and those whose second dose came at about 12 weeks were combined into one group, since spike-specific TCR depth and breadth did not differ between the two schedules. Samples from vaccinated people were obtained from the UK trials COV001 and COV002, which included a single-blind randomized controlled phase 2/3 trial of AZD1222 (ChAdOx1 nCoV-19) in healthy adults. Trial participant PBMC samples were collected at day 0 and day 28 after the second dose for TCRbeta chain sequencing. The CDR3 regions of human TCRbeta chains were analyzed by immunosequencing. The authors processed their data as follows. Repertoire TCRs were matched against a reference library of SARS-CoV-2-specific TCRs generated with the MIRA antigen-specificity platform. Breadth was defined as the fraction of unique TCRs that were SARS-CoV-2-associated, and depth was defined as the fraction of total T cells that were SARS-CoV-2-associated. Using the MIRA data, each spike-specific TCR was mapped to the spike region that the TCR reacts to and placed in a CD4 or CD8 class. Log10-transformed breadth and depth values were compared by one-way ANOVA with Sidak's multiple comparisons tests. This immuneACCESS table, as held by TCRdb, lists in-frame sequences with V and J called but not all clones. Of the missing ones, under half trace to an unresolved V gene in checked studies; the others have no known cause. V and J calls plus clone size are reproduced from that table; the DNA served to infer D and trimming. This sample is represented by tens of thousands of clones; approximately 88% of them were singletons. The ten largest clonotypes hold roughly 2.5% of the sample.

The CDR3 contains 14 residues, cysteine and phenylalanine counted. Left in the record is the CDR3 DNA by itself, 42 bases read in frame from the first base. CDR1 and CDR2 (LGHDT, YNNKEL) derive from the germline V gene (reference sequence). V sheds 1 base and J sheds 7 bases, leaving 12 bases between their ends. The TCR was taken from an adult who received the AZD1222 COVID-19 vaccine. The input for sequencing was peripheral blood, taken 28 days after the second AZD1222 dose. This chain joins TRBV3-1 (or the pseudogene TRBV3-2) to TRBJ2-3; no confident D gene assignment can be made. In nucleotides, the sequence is TGTGCCAGCAGCCAAGTAGATAGTCGGAATACGCAGTATTTT. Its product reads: CASSQVDSRNTQYF.